Given below is one T cell receptor (beta chain) in context. The CDR3 covers 14 residues. The V gene end was trimmed by 3 bases and the J gene end by 2 bases; junction bases not matched to a gene: 3. Germline loops: CDR1 MGHRA, CDR2 YSYEKL. This sample is drawn from a study of blood T cell repertoires in COVID-19. Study information: Collection of acute and convalescent COVID-19 samples took place in the United States, Italy and Spain.

Sequencing used immunoSEQ multiplex PCR; TCRdb keeps in-frame clones, though not all of them. This table holds around 200,000 clones, approximately 87% found once. Sequencing was performed on peripheral blood. The source is a woman aged 18-35 years who had recovered from COVID-19. The V and J genes are TRBV4-1 and TRBJ1-1, with 7 bases matching TRBD1. In nucleotides, the CDR3 is TGCGCCAGCAGCCACGACAGGGTCAACACTGAAGCTTTCTTT. It codes for CASSHDRVNTEAFF.